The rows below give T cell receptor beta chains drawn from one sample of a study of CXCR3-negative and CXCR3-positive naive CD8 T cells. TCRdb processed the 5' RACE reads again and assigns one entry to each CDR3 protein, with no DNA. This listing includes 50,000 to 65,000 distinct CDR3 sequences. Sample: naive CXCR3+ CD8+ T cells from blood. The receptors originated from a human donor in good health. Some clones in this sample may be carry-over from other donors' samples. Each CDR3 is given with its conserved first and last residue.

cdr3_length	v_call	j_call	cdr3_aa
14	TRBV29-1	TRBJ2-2	CSVEEGLNTGELFF
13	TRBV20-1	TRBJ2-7	CSARTGGAYEQYF
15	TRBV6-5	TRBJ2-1	CASTLGGSRDNEQFF
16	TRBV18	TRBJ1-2	CASSPFDGSRNYGYTF
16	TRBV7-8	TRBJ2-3	CASSLGAGPNTDTQYF
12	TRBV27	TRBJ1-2	CASSSQNYGYTF
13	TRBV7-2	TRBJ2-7	CASSAGYSYEQYF
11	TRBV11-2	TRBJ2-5	CASSDVKTQYF
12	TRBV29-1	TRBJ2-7	CSVEQGRYEQYF
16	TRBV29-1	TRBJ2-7	CSVEDRDRGGTYEQYF
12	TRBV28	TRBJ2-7	CASSPESYEQYF
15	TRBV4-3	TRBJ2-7	CASSQDMTPYYEQYF
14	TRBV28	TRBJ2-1	CASSLRTSGAVEFF
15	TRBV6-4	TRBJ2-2	CASSDSVRSSGELFF
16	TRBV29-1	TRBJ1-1	CSVVGAGGRVNTEAFF
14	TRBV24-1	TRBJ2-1	CATSDLGKDNEQFF
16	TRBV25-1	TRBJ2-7	CASSIHRDPGSYEQYF
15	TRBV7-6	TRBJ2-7	CASSLGGQFSPEQYF
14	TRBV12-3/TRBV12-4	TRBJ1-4	CASRPTGGKRKLFF
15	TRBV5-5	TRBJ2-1	CASSPRRSSYNEQFF
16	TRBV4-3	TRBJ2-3	CASSQEHVRQSDTQYF
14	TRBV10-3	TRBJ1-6	CAISEMKVYSPLHF
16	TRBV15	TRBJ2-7	CATSGRRGQGSYEQYF